A selection of T cell receptor beta chains follows, all from one sample in a study of cytomegalovirus exposure and HLA in healthy donors. TCRdb's table, derived via immunoSEQ multiplex PCR, lists solely in-frame clones and lacks some. The repertoire holds over 100,000 clones, with roughly 70% as singletons. The sequenced sample was PBMCs. Source of these receptors: a man aged 45 to 65 in good health and CMV-seropositive. The CDR3 runs from the conserved cysteine through the conserved F or W. D genes are given only for firm matches. Expanded clones get a size class; other rows say once, few or many, or leave the size out.

CDR3 DNA: TGTGCCAGCAACCTGCTTAATCCAGGAGGCAATGAGCAGTTCTTC
CDR3 protein: CASNLLNPGGNEQFF
V gene: TRBV7-8
D gene: .
clone size: few
J gene: TRBJ2-1

CDR3 DNA: TGTGCCAGCAGTGAAGAGGACAGACCTTATGGCTACACCTTC
CDR3 protein: CASSEEDRPYGYTF
V gene: TRBV6-1
D gene: .
clone size: few
J gene: TRBJ1-2

CDR3 DNA: TGTGCCAGCAGTGAAGAGGAGGCAGGGGGATTCTCCTACGAGCAGTACTTC
CDR3 protein: CASSEEEAGGFSYEQYF
V gene: TRBV6-1
D gene: TRBD1
clone size: few
J gene: TRBJ2-7

CDR3 DNA: TGCGCCAGCAGCATCCTCGGGAAGAACACCGGGGAGCTGTTTTTT
CDR3 protein: CASSILGKNTGELFF
V gene: TRBV5-1
D gene: .
clone size: few
J gene: TRBJ2-2

CDR3 DNA: TGTGCCAGCAGCCCCGGGGTAGGAAAGAATTCACCCCTCCACTTT
CDR3 protein: CASSPGVGKNSPLHF
V gene: TRBV5-5
D gene: .
clone size: .
J gene: TRBJ1-6

CDR3 DNA: TGTGCCAGCAGTGACGCCGGGACAGCTAACACTGAAGCTTTCTTT
CDR3 protein: CASSDAGTANTEAFF
V gene: TRBV6-1
D gene: TRBD1
clone size: .
J gene: TRBJ1-1

CDR3 DNA: TGTGCCATCAGTGAGCCCGAGGGGACTAGCGGGAACTACGAGCAGTACTTC
CDR3 protein: CAISEPEGTSGNYEQYF
V gene: TRBV10-3
D gene: TRBD2
clone size: .
J gene: TRBJ2-7

CDR3 DNA: TGTGCCAGCTCACCAGGCAGCGGGAGGGTTAATGAGCAGTTCTTC
CDR3 protein: CASSPGSGRVNEQFF
V gene: TRBV18
D gene: TRBD2
clone size: .
J gene: TRBJ2-1

CDR3 DNA: TGTGCCAGCAGCTTAGGATCTGGGACAGCTGGGGCCAACGTCCTGACTTTC
CDR3 protein: CASSLGSGTAGANVLTF
V gene: TRBV7-2
D gene: TRBD1
clone size: .
J gene: TRBJ2-6

CDR3 DNA: TGTGCCAGCAGCCCTTCCGGGACAGCCTACAATGAGCAGTTCTTC
CDR3 protein: CASSPSGTAYNEQFF
V gene: TRBV11-1
D gene: TRBD1
clone size: .
J gene: TRBJ2-1

CDR3 DNA: TGTGCCATCAGTGAGGAGGGGGCCTATGGCTACACCTTC
CDR3 protein: CAISEEGAYGYTF
V gene: TRBV10-3
D gene: TRBD1
clone size: .
J gene: TRBJ1-2

CDR3 DNA: TGCACCAGCAGCCATCGGCTGGACAGGGGATATGGCAATGAGCAGTTCTTC
CDR3 protein: CTSSHRLDRGYGNEQFF
V gene: TRBV1
D gene: .
clone size: .
J gene: TRBJ2-1

CDR3 DNA: TGTGCCAGCAGTGAAGAGGGGGGGCCACACGAGCAGTACTTC
CDR3 protein: CASSEEGGPHEQYF
V gene: TRBV2
D gene: .
clone size: .
J gene: TRBJ2-7

CDR3 DNA: TGTGCCAGCAGCCAAGTTGGGACAGGGTTCAATGAGCAGTTCTTC
CDR3 protein: CASSQVGTGFNEQFF
V gene: TRBV14
D gene: TRBD1
clone size: .
J gene: TRBJ2-1

CDR3 DNA: TGTGCCAGCAGCCCAACAGACAGGGGGGGTCGAGAAAAACTGTCTTTT
CDR3 protein: CASSPTDRGGREKLSF
V gene: TRBV7-8
D gene: TRBD1
clone size: .
J gene: TRBJ1-4

CDR3 DNA: TGCGCCAGCAGCCAAGGCGGAGAGACCCAGTACTTC
CDR3 protein: CASSQGGETQYF
V gene: TRBV4-1
D gene: .
clone size: .
J gene: TRBJ2-5

CDR3 DNA: TGTGCCAGCAGCAGAGGGGGGGTAGCGGGAATAAATGAGCAGTTCTTC
CDR3 protein: CASSRGGVAGINEQFF
V gene: TRBV9
D gene: TRBD2
clone size: .
J gene: TRBJ2-1

CDR3 DNA: TGTGCCAGCAGCGCCAGGACTAGCGGGAGAGTTGAGCAGTTCTTC
CDR3 protein: CASSARTSGRVEQFF
V gene: TRBV9
D gene: TRBD2
clone size: many
J gene: TRBJ2-1

CDR3 DNA: TGTGCCAGCAGCCTGGGGCTCCGGGGGACTGAAGCTTTCTTT
CDR3 protein: CASSLGLRGTEAFF
V gene: TRBV11-3
D gene: .
clone size: once
J gene: TRBJ1-1

CDR3 DNA: TGTGCCAGCAGATCGGACAGGGGGAATTCACCCCTCCACTTT
CDR3 protein: CASRSDRGNSPLHF
V gene: TRBV5-4
D gene: TRBD1
clone size: .
J gene: TRBJ1-6

CDR3 DNA: TGTGCCAGCAGCCAAGAGAGGGGGCATGGCTACACCTTC
CDR3 protein: CASSQERGHGYTF
V gene: TRBV14
D gene: TRBD1
clone size: few
J gene: TRBJ1-2

CDR3 DNA: TGCAGCGCCCGACAGAGCTCCTACGAGCAGTACTTC
CDR3 protein: CSARQSSYEQYF
V gene: TRBV29-1
D gene: .
clone size: .
J gene: TRBJ2-7

CDR3 DNA: TGTGCCAGCAGATCTCCGGGACAGAGCTATAGCAATCAGCCCCAGCATTTT
CDR3 protein: CASRSPGQSYSNQPQHF
V gene: TRBV28
D gene: TRBD1
clone size: .
J gene: TRBJ1-5

CDR3 DNA: TGTGCCAGCAGCCCGGCCAGCGGGAGGTTCACAGATACGCAGTATTTT
CDR3 protein: CASSPASGRFTDTQYF
V gene: TRBV7-9
D gene: TRBD2
clone size: few
J gene: TRBJ2-3

CDR3 DNA: TGCGCCAGCAGCTTGGGGGGCTGGACCGGGGAGCTGTTTTTT
CDR3 protein: CASSLGGWTGELFF
V gene: TRBV5-1
D gene: .
clone size: .
J gene: TRBJ2-2

CDR3 DNA: TGCGCCAGCAGCTCGACAGGGGGGTCTATCACCGGGGAGCTGTTTTTT
CDR3 protein: CASSSTGGSITGELFF
V gene: TRBV5-1
D gene: TRBD1
clone size: .
J gene: TRBJ2-2

CDR3 DNA: TGCGCCAGCAGCTTGACAGACGCTAGCACAGATACGCAGTATTTT
CDR3 protein: CASSLTDASTDTQYF
V gene: TRBV5-1
D gene: .
clone size: .
J gene: TRBJ2-3

CDR3 DNA: TGTGCCAGCAGCCTGACGACAGGCTCCGCCAAAAACATTCAGTACTTC
CDR3 protein: CASSLTTGSAKNIQYF
V gene: TRBV7-2
D gene: .
clone size: .
J gene: TRBJ2-4

CDR3 DNA: TGTGCCAGCACCCGGGAAGACAGGCTGACCTACGAGCAGTACTTC
CDR3 protein: CASTREDRLTYEQYF
V gene: TRBV21-1
D gene: .
clone size: .
J gene: TRBJ2-7

CDR3 DNA: TGTGCCAGCAGTGAATACGTCCGGGGAGGTCAGCCCCAGCATTTT
CDR3 protein: CASSEYVRGGQPQHF
V gene: TRBV2
D gene: .
clone size: many
J gene: TRBJ1-5

CDR3 DNA: TGTGCCAGCAGCTTAGCTAGCGGGGTCTACGAGCAGTACTTC
CDR3 protein: CASSLASGVYEQYF
V gene: TRBV11-2
D gene: TRBD2
clone size: .
J gene: TRBJ2-7

CDR3 DNA: TGTGCCAGCCTAGACAGGGTCGGAACCGGGGAGCTGTTTTTT
CDR3 protein: CASLDRVGTGELFF
V gene: TRBV6-1
D gene: TRBD1
clone size: .
J gene: TRBJ2-2

CDR3 DNA: TGTGCCAGCAGTGAACGAGTTCGGGTCCAGGGGGTCGCTGAAGCTTTCTTT
CDR3 protein: CASSERVRVQGVAEAFF
V gene: TRBV6-1
D gene: TRBD1
clone size: once
J gene: TRBJ1-1

CDR3 DNA: TGTGCCAGCAGCTTACGCCGGGTCCGAGGGGAGACCCAGTACTTC
CDR3 protein: CASSLRRVRGETQYF
V gene: TRBV7-7
D gene: .
clone size: .
J gene: TRBJ2-5

CDR3 DNA: TGTGCCAGCAGCTTGGGAGGTACAGGGGTTCAGCCCCAGCATTTT
CDR3 protein: CASSLGGTGVQPQHF
V gene: TRBV5-4
D gene: TRBD1
clone size: .
J gene: TRBJ1-5

CDR3 DNA: TGTGCCAGCAGACTCGGGGGGCTTAGCACAGATACGCAGTATTTT
CDR3 protein: CASRLGGLSTDTQYF
V gene: TRBV7-2
D gene: .
clone size: few
J gene: TRBJ2-3

CDR3 DNA: TGTGCCAGCTCACTCGGGACAGCGCAAGTCAGCTATGGCTACACCTTC
CDR3 protein: CASSLGTAQVSYGYTF
V gene: TRBV18
D gene: TRBD1
clone size: .
J gene: TRBJ1-2

CDR3 DNA: TGTGCCAGCAGCTTGGCCCGGGAGACCCAGTACTTC
CDR3 protein: CASSLARETQYF
V gene: TRBV5-5
D gene: .
clone size: few
J gene: TRBJ2-5

CDR3 DNA: TGTGCCAGCAGCTTCCAACTGCCCACAGATACGCAGTATTTT
CDR3 protein: CASSFQLPTDTQYF
V gene: TRBV7-2
D gene: .
clone size: .
J gene: TRBJ2-3

CDR3 DNA: TGTGCCAGCAGCTTCCCTAGCGGGAGTCTGGACGAGCAGTACTTC
CDR3 protein: CASSFPSGSLDEQYF
V gene: TRBV7-9
D gene: TRBD2
clone size: .
J gene: TRBJ2-7

CDR3 DNA: TGTGCCAGCAGCCTGACTAGCGGAACCACAGATACGCAGTATTTT
CDR3 protein: CASSLTSGTTDTQYF
V gene: TRBV28
D gene: TRBD2
clone size: .
J gene: TRBJ2-3

CDR3 DNA: TGTGCCAGCTCCAAAGGACTAGCGGGGTACGAGCAGTACTTC
CDR3 protein: CASSKGLAGYEQYF
V gene: TRBV6-5
D gene: TRBD2
clone size: .
J gene: TRBJ2-7

CDR3 DNA: TGTGCCAGCACCCGGTATAGCAATCAGCCCCAGCATTTT
CDR3 protein: CASTRYSNQPQHF
V gene: TRBV19
D gene: .
clone size: .
J gene: TRBJ1-5

CDR3 DNA: TGCAGCGTTATCCGACTAGCGGGAGTGGCAGATACGCAGTATTTT
CDR3 protein: CSVIRLAGVADTQYF
V gene: TRBV29-1
D gene: TRBD2
clone size: .
J gene: TRBJ2-3

CDR3 DNA: TGTGCCAGCTTAGCGGGATCTCCGTACGCCGGGGAGCTGTTTTTT
CDR3 protein: CASLAGSPYAGELFF
V gene: TRBV6-1
D gene: TRBD2
clone size: few
J gene: TRBJ2-2

CDR3 DNA: TGTGCCAGCAGCTTAGGCGGCAGGGAACATGGCTACACCTTC
CDR3 protein: CASSLGGREHGYTF
V gene: TRBV7-9
D gene: .
clone size: .
J gene: TRBJ1-2

CDR3 DNA: TGTGCCAGCAGCTTAAGGGTGTACGGGAGCACTGAAGCTTTCTTT
CDR3 protein: CASSLRVYGSTEAFF
V gene: TRBV11-2
D gene: .
clone size: .
J gene: TRBJ1-1

CDR3 DNA: TGCGCCAGCAGCTTGTTTACAGGACAGAATAATTCACCCCTCCACTTT
CDR3 protein: CASSLFTGQNNSPLHF
V gene: TRBV5-1
D gene: .
clone size: once
J gene: TRBJ1-6

CDR3 DNA: TGTGCCAGCAGCCCCACGGGCTATGGCTACACCTTC
CDR3 protein: CASSPTGYGYTF
V gene: TRBV11-2
D gene: .
clone size: .
J gene: TRBJ1-2

CDR3 DNA: TGTGCCAGCCGCAAACTCGGACAGCAAGAGACCCAGTACTTC
CDR3 protein: CASRKLGQQETQYF
V gene: TRBV6-1
D gene: .
clone size: .
J gene: TRBJ2-5

CDR3 DNA: TGTGCCAGCAGCCGGAGTCAGGGCTACACCTTC
CDR3 protein: CASSRSQGYTF
V gene: TRBV2
D gene: .
clone size: .
J gene: TRBJ1-2

CDR3 DNA: TGTGCCAGCGTATCCCCAGCTAGCGGGGACGAGCAGTACTTC
CDR3 protein: CASVSPASGDEQYF
V gene: TRBV6-1
D gene: TRBD2
clone size: .
J gene: TRBJ2-7

CDR3 DNA: TGCGCCAGCAGCTTGGCCGGTCTAGGTGAGCAGTTCTTC
CDR3 protein: CASSLAGLGEQFF
V gene: TRBV5-1
D gene: .
clone size: .
J gene: TRBJ2-1

CDR3 DNA: TGTTCCAGCAGCTTAGGGACAGGGAGCAATCAGCCCCAGCATTTT
CDR3 protein: CSSSLGTGSNQPQHF
V gene: TRBV7-9
D gene: TRBD1
clone size: .
J gene: TRBJ1-5

CDR3 DNA: TGTGCCAGTACCCATAGCGGGGGGAACACCGGGGAGCTGTTTTTT
CDR3 protein: CASTHSGGNTGELFF
V gene: TRBV19
D gene: TRBD2
clone size: .
J gene: TRBJ2-2

CDR3 DNA: TGTGCCAGTAGTGCACTTAAGTCAGGGCCCCCCTACGAGCAGTACTTC
CDR3 protein: CASSALKSGPPYEQYF
V gene: TRBV19
D gene: .
clone size: .
J gene: TRBJ2-7

CDR3 DNA: TGTGCCAGCAGTTGGACAGGGCGCAATGAGCAGTTCTTC
CDR3 protein: CASSWTGRNEQFF
V gene: TRBV2
D gene: TRBD1
clone size: .
J gene: TRBJ2-1

CDR3 DNA: TGCGCCAGCAGCCCCGGGACAGGGAACCGGTTGAAGCAGTACTTC
CDR3 protein: CASSPGTGNRLKQYF
V gene: TRBV5-1
D gene: TRBD1
clone size: .
J gene: TRBJ2-7

CDR3 DNA: TGCGCCAGCAGCTTGGGGTCACAGGGGGCGCATGGCTACACCTTC
CDR3 protein: CASSLGSQGAHGYTF
V gene: TRBV5-1
D gene: TRBD1
clone size: few
J gene: TRBJ1-2